The 11 T cell receptor beta chains reported below all come from one sample, sequenced in a study of beta chain features in type 1 diabetes. Study-level findings and limits: Moderate but significant shortening of TCRB CDR3s was recorded in all four CD4+ subsets from Type 1 diabetes patients.

Sequenced material consisted of expressed TCRB transcripts (all of the isolated RNA was reverse transcribed). Produced via immunoSEQ multiplex PCR; TCRdb's table is partial and in-frame only. The sample has hundreds of thousands of clones; 9.5% to 13% are singletons. Their recognized antigens are unknown. The specimen was naive CD4+ T cells from blood. Every receptor here comes from a man aged 25-45 years with type 1 diabetes.

This chain uses TRBV7-2 with TRBJ1-3, with 8 bases fitting TRBD1. The CDR3 is 15 residues long. The trim removed 6 bases at V and 3 bases at J, leaving 7 bases unmatched. Germline-derived CDR1 and CDR2 are SGHTA and FQGNSA. DNA of the CDR3: TGTGCCAGCAGTTTTCAGGGGGCGGTTGGAAACACCATATATTTT. It specifies CASSFQGAVGNTIYF.

The chain has TRBV2 and TRBJ2-1, with D perhaps matching TRBD1 (6 bases). The CDR3 loop spans 13 amino acids. Deletions cut 7 bases from V and 15 bases from J, with 22 bases between. CDR1 is SNHLY, CDR2 FYNNEI, per germline. The CDR3 region is CASTEFTDSQVFF. The DNA of the CDR3 is TGTGCCAGCACCGAATTTACGGACAGCCAGGTGTTCTTC.

This clone was seen a handful of times. The V and J genes are TRBV5-6 and TRBJ2-5; no clear D gene. Germline-derived CDR1 and CDR2 are SGHDT and YYEEEE. V was shortened by 4 bases and J by 9 bases, with 10 bases between the two germline ends. CDR3 size: 11 residues. CDR3 nucleotide sequence: TGTGCCAGCAGCCTCCCCTCGGCCCAGTACTTC. Its translation: CASSLPSAQYF.

This chain uses TRBV18 with TRBJ1-4; 9 bases agree with TRBD1. This CDR3 spans 17 amino acids. Germline trimming cut 3 bases from V and 8 bases from J; bases unmatched to any gene: 13. Looked up from germline, CDR1 is KGHSH and CDR2 is LQKENI. The DNA for the CDR3 is TGTGCCAGCTCACCGAGGAGCCTACAGGGGGCTGGGGAAAAACTGTTTTTT. Amino acids: CASSPRSLQGAGEKLFF. Combining the CDR3 with reference TRBV18 and TRBJ1-4 gives the whole variable domain NAGVMQNPRHLVRRRGQEARLRCSPMKGHSHVYWYRQLPEEGLKFMVYLQKENIIDESGMPKERFSAEFPKEGPSILRIQQVVRGDSAAYFCASSPRSLQGAGEKLFFGSGTQLSVL.

This clone was counted only a few times. The chain combines TRBV2 with TRBJ1-5, with TRBD1 identical over 9 bases. The CDR3 is 13 amino acids. V shed 8 bases and J 7 bases; nucleotides not matched to a gene: 6. CDR1 SNHLY and CDR2 FYNNEI come from the germline V gene. DNA of the CDR3: TGTGCCAGCGGGGACAGGGAAGGCCAGCCCCAGCATTTT. Its protein product is CASGDREGQPQHF.

This chain links TRBV27 with TRBJ1-2; TRBD1 is a possible D gene (5 bases). Germline CDR1 is MNHEY and CDR2 is SMNVEV (reference sequence). The length of the CDR3 is 15 residues. V was shortened by 3 bases and J by 1 base, with 12 bases between the two germline ends. CDR3 nucleotide sequence: TGTGCCAGCAGTTTTTGGCGGGGGGTTAACTATGGCTACACCTTC. As protein: CASSFWRGVNYGYTF.

The chain links TRBV9 to TRBJ1-5; D may be TRBD1 (6 bases). The germline V gene encodes CDR1 SGDLS and CDR2 YYNGEE. The length of the CDR3 is 14 residues. V dropped 2 bases and J dropped 5 bases, with 11 bases sitting between them. In DNA, the CDR3 is TGTGCCAGCAGCGTGGGGGGGGCGGATCAGCCCCAGCATTTT. This gives the protein CASSVGGADQPQHF.

This clone came up a few times. CDR3 in DNA: TGTGCCAGTAGGACCATGGCAGCGAGCACTGAAGCTTTCTTT. Protein sequence: CASRTMAASTEAFF. The genes are TRBV19 and TRBJ1-1; no reliable D call. CDR3 size: 14 residues. Germline V gives CDR1 LNHDA, CDR2 SQIVND (reference sequence). Trimming took 6 bases from V and 4 from J, leaving 15 bases between them.

This clone turned up a few times. This rearrangement joins TRBV28 to TRBJ2-4; unclear D gene. V gave up 4 bases and J gave up 1 base, with 8 bases separating them. The germline V gene has CDR1 MDHEN and CDR2 SYDVKM. The CDR3 loop spans 14 amino acids. The CDR3 reads CASSSRLAKNIQYF. The CDR3 DNA reads as TGTGCCAGCAGTTCCAGGCTGGCCAAAAACATTCAGTACTTC.

The chain employs TRBV9 and TRBJ2-3; TRBD2 agrees at 7 bases. The CDR3 runs 16 residues. The J segment lost 3 bases and the V segment lost 0 bases, leaving 7 bases of the junction unmatched. CDR1 is SGDLS, CDR2 YYNGEE, per germline. The chain's CDR3 is CASSVAGAGSTDTQYF. The CDR3 coding sequence is TGTGCCAGCAGCGTAGCCGGAGCGGGGAGTACAGATACGCAGTATTTT.

This chain links TRBV28 with TRBJ1-2; weak D call: TRBD1 (5 bases). The CDR3 totals 14 residues. Per the germline V gene, CDR1 is MDHEN and CDR2 is SYDVKM. Trimming stripped 6 bases from V and 3 bases from J, with 14 bases between. The CDR3 DNA sequence: TGTGCCAGCAGGGCTGCAGGGTTTGACTATGGCTACACCTTC. Translating gives CASRAAGFDYGYTF.